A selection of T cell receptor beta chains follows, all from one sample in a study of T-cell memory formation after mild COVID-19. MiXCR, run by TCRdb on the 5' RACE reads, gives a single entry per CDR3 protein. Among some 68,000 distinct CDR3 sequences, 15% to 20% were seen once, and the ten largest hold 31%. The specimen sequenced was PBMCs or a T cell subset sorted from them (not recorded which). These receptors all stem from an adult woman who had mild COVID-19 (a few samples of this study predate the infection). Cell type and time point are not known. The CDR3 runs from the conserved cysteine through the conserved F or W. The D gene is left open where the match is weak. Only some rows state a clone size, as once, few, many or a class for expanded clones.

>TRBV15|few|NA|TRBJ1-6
CATSSTGNRYSPLHF
TGTGCCACCAGCAGCACAGGCAACCGATATTCACCCCTCCACTTT
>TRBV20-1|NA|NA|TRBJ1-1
CSAMLRGYLNTEAFF
TGCAGTGCCATGCTTAGGGGGTACTTGAACACTGAAGCTTTCTTT
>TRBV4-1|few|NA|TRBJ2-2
CASSQGPGNTGELFF
TGCGCCAGCAGCCAAGGGCCAGGGAACACCGGGGAGCTGTTTTTT
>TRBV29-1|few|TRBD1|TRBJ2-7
CSVERQGAYEQYF
TGCAGCGTTGAGCGACAGGGGGCTTACGAGCAGTACTTC
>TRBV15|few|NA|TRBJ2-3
CATLAGTYSTDTQYF
TGTGCCACGCTGGCCGGGACATATAGCACAGATACGCAGTATTTT
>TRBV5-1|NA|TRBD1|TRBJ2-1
CASSLEWEQGDEQFF
TGCGCCAGCAGCTTGGAATGGGAACAGGGGGATGAGCAGTTCTTC
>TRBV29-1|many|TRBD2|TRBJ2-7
CSVRTSAAYEQYF
TGCAGCGTCCGGACTAGCGCCGCCTACGAGCAGTACTTC
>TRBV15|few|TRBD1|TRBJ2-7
CATSPDRGAPYEQYF
TGTGCCACCAGCCCTGACAGGGGGGCCCCCTACGAGCAGTACTTC
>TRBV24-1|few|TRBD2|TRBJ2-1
CATSDLSSGRGYNEQFF
TGTGCCACCAGTGATTTGTCTAGCGGGAGGGGTTACAATGAGCAGTTCTTC
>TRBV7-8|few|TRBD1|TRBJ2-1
CASSFGTAYNEQFF
TGTGCCAGCAGCTTCGGGACAGCGTACAATGAGCAGTTCTTC
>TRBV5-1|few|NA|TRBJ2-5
CASSLSTGRQETQYF
TGCGCCAGCAGCTTGTCTACAGGTCGGCAAGAGACCCAGTACTTC
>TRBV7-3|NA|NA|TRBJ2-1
CASSFAGNEQFF
TGTGCCAGCAGCTTCGCTGGGAATGAGCAGTTCTTC
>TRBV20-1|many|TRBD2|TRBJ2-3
CSASPQRGRQYF
TGCAGTGCTAGCCCCCAGCGGGGGAGGCAGTATTTT
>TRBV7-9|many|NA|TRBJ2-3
CASSGTSTDTQYF
TGTGCCAGCAGCGGGACTAGCACAGATACGCAGTATTTT
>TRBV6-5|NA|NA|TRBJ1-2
CASSYQGDYGYTF
TGTGCCAGCAGTTACCAGGGCGATTATGGCTACACCTTC
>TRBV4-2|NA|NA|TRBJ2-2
CASSHVNTGELFF
TGTGCCAGCAGCCACGTCAACACCGGGGAGCTGTTTTTT